The 6 T cell receptor beta chains listed next were all sequenced from one sample in a study of metastatic and nonmetastatic thyroid tumors. Thyroid surgery was preceded by no treatment in any patient. TCRdb re-processed the PCR reads through MiXCR. The sample contains around 26,000 clones, roughly an eighth of which appear only once. Sequenced input: blood. Receptors were obtained from a female donor with papillary thyroid cancer or a benign thyroid nodule (not recorded which). Some clones in this sample may be carry-over from other donors' samples.

This clone was found many times. This chain connects TRBV29-1 to TRBJ2-7; 7 nucleotides agree with TRBD1. The trim removed 7 bases at V and 2 bases at J, leaving 8 bases unmatched. CDR1 is SQVTM, CDR2 ANQGSEA, per germline. The CDR3 covers 13 residues. CDR3 in amino acids: CSAGTALTYEQYF. The CDR3 coding sequence is TGCAGCGCAGGGACAGCCCTTACCTACGAGCAGTACTTC.

On this clone itself: The final CDR3 position lacks the conserved phenylalanine or tryptophan, pointing to a likely read error. This rearrangement joins TRBV27 to TRBJ2-1, with a weak D call TRBD1 (6 bases). The CDR3 sequence is 16 residues long. CDR1 is MNHEY, CDR2 SMNVEV, per germline (reference sequence). In nucleotides, the CDR3 is TGTGTCAGCAGTTTAAGTCAGGGGTTGGACTACAATGAGCAGTTCCTC. It translates to CVSSLSQGLDYNEQFL.

This clone was seen many times. The chain has TRBV20-1 and TRBJ2-7, with 7 bases aligning to TRBD2. V was clipped by 0 bases and J by 3 bases; unmatched bases: 8. Per germline, CDR1 DFQATT and CDR2 SNEGSKA (reference sequence). The CDR3 runs to 15 residues. CDR3 protein: CSARDLASGNYEQYF. As DNA, the CDR3 is TGCAGTGCTAGAGATTTGGCTAGCGGAAACTACGAGCAGTACTTC.

This clone was recorded at least ten times. The gene calls are TRBV7-9 and TRBJ1-1, with D unresolved. The CDR3 is 13 residues long. Trimming stripped 4 bases from V and 0 bases from J, with 6 bases between. CDR1 is SEHNR, CDR2 FQNEAQ, per germline (reference sequence). CDR3 DNA: TGTGCCAGCAGCTCTATTATGAACACTGAAGCTTTCTTT. Translated: CASSSIMNTEAFF.

This clone was recorded many times. One end of the junction does not line up with germline, which may come from a read error. Other nucleotide sequences from this sample produce the same CDR3. The chain is built from TRBV19 and TRBJ1-5, with 7 bases aligning to TRBD1. CDR3 length: 13 amino acids. In germline, CDR1 is LNHDA, CDR2 SQIVND (reference sequence). In nucleotides, the CDR3 is TGCGCCAGCACAGGGGCCTTCAATCAGCCCCAGCATTTT. Amino acids: CASTGAFNQPQHF. The full variable domain, rest sourced from reference TRBV19 and TRBJ1-5, is DGGITQSPKYLFRKEGQNVTLSCEQNLNHDAMYWYRQDPGQGLRLIYYSQIVNDFQKGDIAEGYSVSREKKESFPLTVTSAQKNPTAFYLCASTGAFNQPQHFGDGTRLSIL.

This clone was counted at least ten times. V usage is TRBV4-1 and J usage is TRBJ1-1, with D uncertain. Germline lookup yields CDR1 MGHRA and CDR2 YSYEKL. The V and J ends lost 3 bases and 2 bases respectively, with 7 bases between them. CDR3 length: 13 amino acids. CDR3 amino acids: CASSQGTNTEAFF. For the CDR3, the DNA is TGCGCCAGCAGCCAGGGTACAAACACTGAAGCTTTCTTT.